Listed here are 6 T cell receptor beta chains from one sample, sequenced in a study of blood T cell repertoires in COVID-19. Data came from immunoSEQ multiplex PCR; TCRdb stores just in-frame clones and leaves some out. The table lists around 46,000 clones, around 86% of them singletons. Sequencing was done on a sample of peripheral blood. The receptors originated from an elderly woman with COVID-19, enrolled during active disease.

The chain combines TRBV6-5 with TRBJ2-2; 8 nucleotides agree with TRBD1. This CDR3 contains 14 residues. The germline gives CDR1 MNHEY, CDR2 SVGAGI. Unmatched junction bases numbered 5, after V lost 6 bases and J lost 5 bases. In nucleotides, the CDR3 is TGTGCCAGCAGGTGGACAGGGAAAACCGGGGAGCTGTTTTTT. As protein: CASRWTGKTGELFF.

The chain links TRBV11-3 to TRBJ2-7, with D uncertain. The CDR3 runs to 15 residues. V was cut by 1 base and J by 2 bases, with 12 bases left in between. Germline CDR1 is SGHNT and CDR2 is YENEEA. The CDR3 sequence: CASSLGPGFPYEQYF. The CDR3 nucleotides are TGTGCCAGCAGCTTAGGTCCCGGGTTCCCCTACGAGCAGTACTTC.

This chain uses TRBV27 with TRBJ2-7; D not certain. Germline loops: CDR1 MNHEY, CDR2 SMNVEV (reference sequence). This CDR3 has 13 residues. V was pared by 8 bases and J by 2 bases, with 13 bases between. The CDR3 here is CASSAQSTYEQYF. As DNA, the CDR3 is TGTGCCAGCTCCGCACAGAGCACCTACGAGCAGTACTTC.

The rearrangement uses TRBV3-1 (or the pseudogene TRBV3-2) and TRBJ2-2; 8 nucleotides align to TRBD1. The CDR3 has 14 amino acids. In germline, CDR1 is LGHDT, CDR2 YNNKEL (reference sequence). V shed 4 bases, J shed 7 bases, and the junction held 5 bases outside the gene matches. The CDR3 region has the DNA TGTGCCAGCAGCCGGACAGGGTTCAACGGGGAGCTGTTTTTT. It specifies CASSRTGFNGELFF.

CDR3 in amino acids: CASTTSYRELSNQPQHF. The CDR3 DNA sequence: TGTGCCAGCACAACCTCCTACAGGGAGCTGAGCAATCAGCCCCAGCATTTT. The chain employs TRBV7-9 and TRBJ1-5, with a weak D call TRBD1 (6 bases). In germline, CDR1 is SEHNR, CDR2 FQNEAQ (reference sequence). The V end lost 7 bases, the J end lost 1 base, and 20 bases lay between the germline ends. This CDR3 is built from 17 residues.

This clone came up once. This chain joins TRBV6-5 and TRBJ1-2; TRBD1 agrees at 9 bases. This CDR3 region has 16 residues. In germline, CDR1 is MNHEY, CDR2 SVGAGI. V was clipped by 0 bases and J by 7 bases; unmatched bases: 9. CDR3 sequence reads: CASSYSGTGKVLGYTF. The CDR3, as DNA: TGTGCCAGCAGTTACTCCGGGACAGGGAAGGTCCTTGGCTACACCTTC.